The T cell receptor (beta chain) under discussion was sequenced for a study of OX40 agonist ivuxolimab in advanced cancers. Study overall: Ivuxolimab, which patients received intravenously every 2 weeks, was dosed at 0.01 to 10 mg/kg. General observations from the study: At doses 0.1 to 3.0 mg/kg, CD4+ and CD8+ clones expanded.

The V end lost 0 bases, the J end lost 4 bases, and 13 bases lay between the germline ends. The CDR3 runs to 15 residues. Germline CDR1 and CDR2: SGHRS and YFSETQ. TCRdb's copy holds only in-frame clones and misses some; the assay was immunoSEQ multiplex PCR. The repertoire holds 80,000 to 100,000 clones, with about 91% as singletons. This clone was counted once. Its antigen is not identified. This same CDR3 is encoded by further DNA sequences in the sample. Sequenced here: CD4+ or CD8+ T cells sorted from blood, sampled in a trial of the OX40 agonist ivuxolimab. The chain joins TRBV5-1 to TRBJ1-1; D might be TRBD1 (6 bases). The receptor was isolated from an adult with an advanced solid tumor such as melanoma, head and neck, liver or kidney cancer. The CDR3 DNA reads as TGCGCCAGCAGCTTGGGTGGGGGGCTTGGCACTGAAGCTTTCTTT. Translation: CASSLGGGLGTEAFF.